The 27 T cell receptor beta chains in this list originate from one sample, sequenced in a study of OX40 agonist ivuxolimab in advanced cancers. Profiling relied on immunoSEQ multiplex PCR, and the TCRdb table lists in-frame clones only, not all of them. This table has 50,000 to 75,000 clones, 75% to 85% appearing once. This specimen consisted of CD4+ or CD8+ T cells sorted from blood, obtained in a trial of the OX40 agonist ivuxolimab. The receptor source for this set is an adult with an advanced solid tumor such as melanoma, head and neck, liver or kidney cancer.

The CDR3 sequence: CASSPLGGHEQFF. The CDR3 DNA sequence: TGTGCCAGCTCACCGCTGGGGGGCCATGAGCAGTTCTTC. The V call is TRBV18, the J call TRBJ2-1, with D perhaps given as TRBD1 or TRBD2 (6 bases each). CDR1 is KGHSH, CDR2 LQKENI, per germline. V dropped 3 bases and J dropped 8 bases, with 11 bases sitting between them. This CDR3 has 13 amino acids.

This chain joins TRBV6-1 and TRBJ1-4; TRBD1 is a possible D gene (6 bases). The CDR3 extends over 15 amino acids. Trimming took 11 bases from V and 3 from J, leaving 19 bases between them. In germline, CDR1 is MNHNS, CDR2 SASEGT. CDR3 sequence (DNA): TGTGCCGGCCGGGTGGGGGACACCGCTAATGAAAAACTGTTTTTT. This codes for CAGRVGDTANEKLFF.

The count of this clone is one. This rearrangement joins TRBV13 to TRBJ1-3; D is undetermined. The CDR3 is made up of 13 amino acids. Germline values: CDR1 PRHDT, CDR2 FYEKMQ (reference sequence). Deletions cut 0 bases from V and 1 base from J, with 1 base between. CDR3 sequence (DNA): TGTGCCAGCAGCTTAGGATCTGGAAACACCATATATTTT. This encodes CASSLGSGNTIYF.

This chain connects TRBV28 to TRBJ2-3; 14 bases line up with TRBD2. The CDR3 contains 14 residues. Germline V gene data show CDR1 as MDHEN and CDR2 as SYDVKM. The V and J ends lost 8 bases and 3 bases, in that order; junction bases with no gene match: 1. CDR3 bases: TGTGCCAGCGGGACTAGCGGGAGTACAGATACGCAGTATTTT. It yields the protein CASGTSGSTDTQYF.

The chain uses TRBV28 and TRBJ1-1, with no clear D. Germline CDR1 is MDHEN and CDR2 is SYDVKM. Trimming took 5 bases from V and 3 from J, leaving 13 bases between them. The CDR3 has 14 residues. The CDR3 here is CASSRTFSHTEAFF. The CDR3 nucleotides read TGTGCCAGCAGTCGGACCTTCTCCCACACTGAAGCTTTCTTT.

In DNA form, the CDR3 reads TGTGCCAGCTCACCGGGAGGTAACTCTGGGGCCAACGTCCTGACTTTC. It yields the protein CASSPGGNSGANVLTF. The gene calls are TRBV18 and TRBJ2-6, with a possible D match to TRBD2 (6 bases). Germline CDR1 is KGHSH and CDR2 is LQKENI. The CDR3 has 16 amino acids. The germline V and J ends were trimmed by 3 bases and 0 bases, with 9 bases remaining between them.

V is TRBV5-4 and J is TRBJ2-3; TRBD2 agrees at 13 bases. With V trimmed by 5 bases and J by 0 bases, 6 bases remained unmatched. Germline lookup yields CDR1 SGHNT and CDR2 YYREEE (reference sequence). The CDR3 covers 17 residues. CDR3 nucleotide sequence: TGTGCCAGCAGTCCGGGACTAGCGGGAACTAGCACAGATACGCAGTATTTT. This encodes CASSPGLAGTSTDTQYF. Full variable domain (missing parts from reference TRBV5-4 and TRBJ2-3): ETGVTQSPTHLIKTRGQQVTLRCSSQSGHNTVSWYQQALGQGPQFIFQYYREEENGRGNFPPRFSGLQFPNYSSELNVNALELDDSALYLCASSPGLAGTSTDTQYFGPGTRLTVL.

This chain links TRBV27 with TRBJ2-5; 9 bases align to TRBD1. The CDR3 length is 15 residues. Germline V gives CDR1 MNHEY, CDR2 SMNVEV (reference sequence). Losses at the gene ends were 6 bases for V and 3 bases for J; bases not matched to a gene: 8. This CDR3 reads CASSGGQGREETQYF. DNA for the CDR3: TGTGCCAGCAGCGGGGGACAGGGAAGGGAAGAGACCCAGTACTTC.

The V call is TRBV5-1, the J call TRBJ2-1, with TRBD1 matching 7 bases. Trimming removed 0 bases from V and 3 bases from J; junction bases left unmatched: 3. CDR3 length equals 15 residues. CDR1 is SGHRS and CDR2 is YFSETQ in the germline V gene. CDR3 sequence: CASSLAGGNYNEQFF. The CDR3 DNA sequence: TGCGCCAGCAGCTTGGCAGGGGGAAACTACAATGAGCAGTTCTTC.

This clone was detected many times. Within the sample, other DNA sequences also encode this same CDR3. The chain links TRBV10-3 to TRBJ2-7; 11 nucleotides align to TRBD1. Germline V gives CDR1 ENHRY, CDR2 SYGVKD. The CDR3 length is 12 residues. V trimming: 8 bases; J trimming: 5 bases; junction bases outside the gene matches: 2. CDR3 sequence (DNA): TGTGCCATCCGGACAGGGGGCAACGAGCAGTACTTC. This gives the protein CAIRTGGNEQYF.

The chain employs TRBV25-1 and TRBJ2-6; D is uncertain. CDR3 length: 16 residues. Trimming took off 1 base at V and 2 bases at J, with 9 bases between the two ends. CDR1 MGHDK and CDR2 SYGVNS come from the germline V gene. CDR3 coding DNA: TGTGCCAGCAGTGAATTAGAGGTAACTGGGGCCAACGTCCTGACTTTC. Its protein product is CASSELEVTGANVLTF.

This chain links TRBV7-2 with TRBJ2-7; 15 positions match TRBD2. The V and J ends lost 3 bases and 0 bases, in that order; junction bases with no gene match: 6. The CDR3 totals 18 residues. The germline CDR1 and CDR2 sequences are SGHTA and FQGNSA. CDR3: CASSLGLAGGIFSYEQYF. The CDR3 nucleotides read TGTGCCAGCAGCTTGGGACTAGCGGGGGGCATTTTCTCCTACGAGCAGTACTTC.

This clone was counted a single time. The V gene is TRBV11-2, the J gene TRBJ1-4; D remains unclear. CDR1 SGHAT and CDR2 FQNNGV come from the germline V gene. This CDR3 is built from 12 residues. Trimming left V 2 bases short and J 7 bases short, with 5 bases between. The CDR3 bases are TGTGCCAGCAGCTTATTGGTTGAAAAACTGTTTTTT. Amino acids: CASSLLVEKLFF.

V gene TRBV7-9 combines with J gene TRBJ1-2; D is uncertain. This CDR3 has 13 residues. V lost 7 bases and J 6 bases, leaving 15 bases between the germline ends. Germline V gene data show CDR1 as SEHNR and CDR2 as FQNEAQ (reference sequence). The CDR3 nucleotides read TGTGCCAGCACCGTGGAGGGTCCTCATGGCTACACCTTC. Protein product: CASTVEGPHGYTF.

The chain carries TRBV30 and TRBJ2-1, with D possibly TRBD1 on 6 matching bases. The CDR3 is 13 residues long. Germline CDR1 GTSNPN, CDR2 SVGIG (reference sequence). V was cut by 7 bases and J by 1 base, with 11 bases left in between. The CDR3 DNA sequence: TGTGCCTCAACCAGGGGTTCCTACAATGAGCAGTTCTTC. Translated: CASTRGSYNEQFF.

The chain joins TRBV19 to TRBJ2-3; TRBD1 agrees at 7 bases. The CDR3 contains 14 residues. Germline loops: CDR1 LNHDA, CDR2 SQIVND (reference sequence). The V gene end was trimmed by 5 bases and the J gene end by 4 bases; junction bases not matched to a gene: 6. This CDR3 is CASSQRQGADTQYF. CDR3 bases: TGTGCCAGTAGTCAAAGACAGGGTGCAGATACGCAGTATTTT.

CDR3 amino acids: CASSKYGYSGELFF. DNA of the CDR3: TGTGCCAGCAGCAAATATGGTTACAGCGGGGAGCTGTTTTTT. The chain recombines TRBV21-1 with TRBJ2-2; the D call TRBD1 from the table was never checked on the DNA. TRBV21-1 is described as a pseudogene. The CDR3 runs 14 residues.

This clone is medium-sized (0.01 to 0.1%) within its sample. The chain employs TRBV7-9 and TRBJ1-4; D may be TRBD1 (6 bases). Trimming left V 2 bases short and J 5 bases short, with 12 bases between. The CDR3 consists of 15 residues. Germline V gene sequence: CDR1 SEHNR, CDR2 FQNEAQ (reference sequence). This CDR3 is CASSLTQGNNEKLFF. The CDR3 DNA reads TGTGCCAGCAGCTTAACACAGGGAAACAATGAAAAACTGTTTTTT.

The chain is built from TRBV5-1 and TRBJ1-1; D not certain. Germline CDR1 is SGHRS and CDR2 is YFSETQ. Trimming took 5 bases from V and 0 from J, leaving 8 bases between them. CDR3 size: 13 residues. DNA for the CDR3: TGCGCCAGCAGTCTGGGGATGAACACTGAAGCTTTCTTT. Its protein is CASSLGMNTEAFF.

The chain is built from TRBV11-3 and TRBJ2-7; either TRBD1 or TRBD2 may fit D (5 bases each). Germline CDR1 reads SGHNT; CDR2 reads YENEEA. The CDR3 is 16 residues long. Trimming took 0 bases from V and 5 from J, leaving 17 bases between them. CDR3 in amino acids: CASSLDGRVRGHEQYF. In nucleotides, the CDR3 is TGTGCCAGCAGCTTAGATGGGCGGGTACGGGGCCACGAGCAGTACTTC.

V is TRBV2 and J is TRBJ2-1, with unresolved D. This CDR3 comprises 12 residues. V shed 6 bases and J shed 10 bases, with 13 bases lying between them. The germline CDR1 and CDR2 sequences are SNHLY and FYNNEI. The CDR3 sequence is CASSQPVREQFF. The CDR3 DNA is TGTGCCAGCAGCCAACCCGTTCGGGAGCAGTTCTTC.

The rearrangement links TRBV7-9 to TRBJ1-5, with D unresolved. The V end was cut by 1 base, the J end by 1 base, with 8 bases between. Germline loops: CDR1 SEHNR, CDR2 FQNEAQ (reference sequence). CDR3 length: 15 amino acids. The chain's CDR3 is CASSLGTWSNQPQHF. The DNA for the CDR3 is TGTGCCAGCAGCTTAGGCACGTGGAGCAATCAGCCCCAGCATTTT. Full variable domain (outside the CDR3, taken from reference TRBV7-9 and TRBJ1-5): DTGVSQNPRHKITKRGQNVTFRCDPISEHNRLYWYRQTLGQGPEFLTYFQNEAQLEKSRLLSDRFSAERPKGSFSTLEIQRTEQGDSAMYLCASSLGTWSNQPQHFGDGTRLSIL.

This clone appeared a few times. The genes are TRBV19 and TRBJ1-1; maybe TRBD1 (5 bases). This CDR3 region has 16 residues. Trimming stripped 5 bases from V and 5 bases from J, with 21 bases between. From germline, CDR1 is LNHDA and CDR2 SQIVND (reference sequence). The CDR3: CASSHRDSIFWTEAFF. As DNA, the CDR3 is TGTGCCAGTAGTCACCGGGACTCCATTTTCTGGACTGAAGCTTTCTTT.

V usage is TRBV6-6 and J usage is TRBJ2-3, with 9 nucleotides matching TRBD2. Germline assignment: CDR1 MNHNY and CDR2 SVGAGI (reference sequence). CDR3 length equals 15 residues. The V gene end was trimmed by 3 bases and the J gene end by 4 bases; junction bases not matched to a gene: 5. This chain's CDR3 is CASSYGGGASDTQYF. CDR3 in DNA: TGTGCCAGCAGTTATGGCGGGGGGGCCTCAGATACGCAGTATTTT.

V is TRBV25-1 and J is TRBJ2-3, with D maybe TRBD2 (6 bases). The CDR3 contains 12 residues. Germline V lookup: CDR1 MGHDK, CDR2 SYGVNS. V lost 6 bases and J lost 10, with 14 bases in between. CDR3 sequence: CASSSGDLAQYF. CDR3 coding DNA: TGTGCCAGCAGCTCGGGGGACCTTGCGCAGTATTTT. The full variable domain, in which reference TRBV25-1 and TRBJ2-3 provide the parts outside the CDR3, is EADIYQTPRYLVIGTGKKITLECSQTMGHDKMYWYQQDPGMELHLIHYSYGVNSTEKGDLSSESTVSRIRTEHFPLTLESARPSHTSQYLCASSSGDLAQYFGPGTRLTVL.

CDR3 amino acids: CASGISGGAEDTQYF. The CDR3 bases are TGCGCCAGTGGAATTAGCGGGGGGGCGGAAGATACGCAGTATTTT. The chain carries TRBV5-1 and TRBJ2-3, with 11 bases matching TRBD2. V shed 8 bases and J 5 bases; nucleotides not matched to a gene: 10. Germline loops: CDR1 SGHRS, CDR2 YFSETQ. The CDR3 runs to 15 residues.

Written as DNA, the CDR3 is TGTGCCAGCAGTGCCCAGCGGGGGGGCCCGAATGAGCAGTTCTTC. Translating gives CASSAQRGGPNEQFF. The V call is TRBV2, the J call TRBJ2-1, with 10 nucleotides matching TRBD2. Trimming cost V 4 bases and J 7 bases; bases outside gene matches: 7. The CDR3 is made up of 15 amino acids. Looked up from germline, CDR1 is SNHLY and CDR2 is FYNNEI.